This T cell receptor (beta chain) stems from a study of spatial heterogeneity in lung cancer. Study background: Beta-chain sequences consistently outnumbered alpha-chain sequences in detection. Whole-study findings and limits: Detection of ubiquitous tumor TCRs in blood was higher at resection than follow-up.

V shed 4 bases and J 2 bases; nucleotides not matched to a gene: 6. Germline V gives CDR1 SGHTA, CDR2 FQGNSA. The CDR3 totals 17 residues. This clonotype was recorded many times. Its antigen is unknown. Time point indicated: sample taken at primary tumor resection. Whole RNA was taken from tumor, nontumor lung or frozen PBMC; it was then sequenced unsorted. The donor population consisted of some 72 patients with untreated, early-stage non-small cell lung cancer. TCR cDNA molecules were tagged individually, and each one carried a unique molecular identifier. TCRdb fed the 5' RACE reads into MiXCR, producing one record per CDR3 protein. In the table there are some 52,000 distinct CDR3 sequences, roughly 7% of which are singletons.

The source was PBMCs, collected at surgery. The TCR sequence derives from a female donor with early-stage non-small cell lung cancer. The chain carries TRBV7-2 and TRBJ2-6; 9 bases map to TRBD2. The DNA of the CDR3 is TGTGCCAGCAGCTCCAGCGGGGGGCGGGCTGGGGCCAACGTCCTGACTTTC. It encodes CASSSSGGRAGANVLTF. Full variable domain (missing parts from reference TRBV7-2 and TRBJ2-6): GAGVSQSPSNKVTEKGKDVELRCDPISGHTALYWYRQSLGQGLEFLIYFQGNSAPDKSGLPSDRFSAERTGGSVSTLTIQRTQQEDSAVYLCASSSSGGRAGANVLTFGAGSRLTVL.